This TCR beta chain emerged from a study of shared clonotypes between healthy human individuals. Broader study findings: The sole specimen, blood, was sampled, and tissue repertoires likely differ.

Germline assignment: CDR1 LNHDA and CDR2 SQIVND (reference sequence). With 4 bases clipped from V and 5 bases from J, the junction kept 7 bases outside the gene matches. CDR3 size: 17 residues. Concerning this clone itself: No antigen is known for it.

Researchers divided each subset's genomic DNA evenly across several immunoSEQ plates. Sequencing was performed with immunoSEQ multiplex PCR; in TCRdb, only in-frame clones are kept and a portion is missing. The sample has a few million clones, about 92% seen once. This sequence was found in a man younger than 35 in good health. The rearrangement uses TRBV19 and TRBJ2-1, with TRBD2 identical over 14 bases. The specimen sequenced was naive CD4+ T cells sorted from blood. Subset described: CD45RA+ positively selected. The CDR3 region is CASSTGLAGVPNNEQFF. For the CDR3, the DNA is TGTGCCAGTAGTACGGGACTAGCGGGGGTACCAAACAATGAGCAGTTCTTC.